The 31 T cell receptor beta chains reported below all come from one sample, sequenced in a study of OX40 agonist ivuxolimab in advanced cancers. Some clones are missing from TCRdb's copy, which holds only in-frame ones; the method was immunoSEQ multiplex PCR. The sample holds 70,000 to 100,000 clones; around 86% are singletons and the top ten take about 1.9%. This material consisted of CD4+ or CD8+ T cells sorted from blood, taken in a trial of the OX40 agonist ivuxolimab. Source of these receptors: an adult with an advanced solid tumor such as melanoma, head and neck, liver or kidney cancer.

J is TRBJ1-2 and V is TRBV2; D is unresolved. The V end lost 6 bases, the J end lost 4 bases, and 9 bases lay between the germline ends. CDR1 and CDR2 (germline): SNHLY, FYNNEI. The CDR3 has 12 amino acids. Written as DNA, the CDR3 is TGTGCCAGCAGGTTCGTAGGCTATGGCTACACCTTC. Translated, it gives CASRFVGYGYTF.

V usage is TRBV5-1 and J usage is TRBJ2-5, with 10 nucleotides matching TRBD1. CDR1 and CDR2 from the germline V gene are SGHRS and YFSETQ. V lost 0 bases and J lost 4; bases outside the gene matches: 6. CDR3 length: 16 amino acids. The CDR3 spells CASSLDGDRGSETQYF. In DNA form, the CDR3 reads TGCGCCAGCAGCTTGGATGGGGACAGGGGATCAGAGACCCAGTACTTC.

The CDR3 nucleotides are TGTGCCAGCAGTTTATCGGGAGGGTACGAGCAGTACTTC. It specifies CASSLSGGYEQYF. The chain couples TRBV27 to TRBJ2-7; 7 bases agree with TRBD2. The V gene end was trimmed by 0 bases and the J gene end by 4 bases; junction bases not matched to a gene: 0. The CDR3 runs to 13 residues. In germline, CDR1 is MNHEY, CDR2 SMNVEV (reference sequence).

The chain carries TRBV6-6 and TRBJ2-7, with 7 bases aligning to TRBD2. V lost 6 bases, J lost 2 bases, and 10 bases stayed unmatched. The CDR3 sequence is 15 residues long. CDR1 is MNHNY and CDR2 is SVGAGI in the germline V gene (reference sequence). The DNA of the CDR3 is TGTGCCAGCAGCCCCTATGCGGGAGTGACCTACGAGCAGTACTTC. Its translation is CASSPYAGVTYEQYF.

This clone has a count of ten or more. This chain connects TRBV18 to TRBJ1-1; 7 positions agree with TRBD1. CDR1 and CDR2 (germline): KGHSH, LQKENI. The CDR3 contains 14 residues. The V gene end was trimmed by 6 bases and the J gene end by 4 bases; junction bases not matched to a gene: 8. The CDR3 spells CASSLGQATTEAFF. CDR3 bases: TGTGCCAGCTCCCTCGGACAGGCGACCACTGAAGCTTTCTTT.

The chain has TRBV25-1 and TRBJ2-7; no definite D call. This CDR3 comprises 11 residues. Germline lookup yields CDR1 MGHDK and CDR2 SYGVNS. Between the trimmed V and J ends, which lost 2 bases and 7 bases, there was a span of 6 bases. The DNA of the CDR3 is TGTGCCAGCAGTGAACTACAGGAGCAGTACTTC. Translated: CASSELQEQYF.

The CDR3 bases are TGCGCCAGCAGTTTATATGCTGGGCTTGGACAAAACACTGAAGCTTTCTTT. This encodes CASSLYAGLGQNTEAFF. The chain uses TRBV10-1 and TRBJ1-1, with a possible D match to TRBD1 (5 bases). CDR3 length: 17 amino acids. V was pared by 5 bases and J by 2 bases, with 21 bases between. Looked up from germline, CDR1 is WNHNN and CDR2 is SYGVQD (reference sequence).

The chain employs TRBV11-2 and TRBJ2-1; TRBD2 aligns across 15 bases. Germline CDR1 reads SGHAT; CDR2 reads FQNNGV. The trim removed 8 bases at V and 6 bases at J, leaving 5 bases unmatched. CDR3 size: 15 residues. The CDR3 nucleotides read TGTGCCAGCGGGACTAGCGGGAGGTTGGGCAATGAGCAGTTCTTC. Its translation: CASGTSGRLGNEQFF.

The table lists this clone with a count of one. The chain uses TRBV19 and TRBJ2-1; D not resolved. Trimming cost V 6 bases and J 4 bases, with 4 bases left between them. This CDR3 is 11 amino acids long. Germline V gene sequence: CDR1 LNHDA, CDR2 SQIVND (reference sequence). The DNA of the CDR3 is TGTGCCAGTAGACAGTACAATGAGCAGTTCTTC. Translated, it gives CASRQYNEQFF.

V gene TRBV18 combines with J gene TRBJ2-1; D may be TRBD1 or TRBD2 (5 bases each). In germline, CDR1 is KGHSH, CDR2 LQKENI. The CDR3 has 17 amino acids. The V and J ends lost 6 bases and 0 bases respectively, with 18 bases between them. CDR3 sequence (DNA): TGTGCCAGCTCGACACAGTCCGGGGCAGGCTCCTACAATGAGCAGTTCTTC. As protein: CASSTQSGAGSYNEQFF.

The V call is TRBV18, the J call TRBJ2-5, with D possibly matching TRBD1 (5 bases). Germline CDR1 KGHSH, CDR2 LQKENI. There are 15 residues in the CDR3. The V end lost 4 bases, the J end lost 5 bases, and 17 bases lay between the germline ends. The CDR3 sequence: CASSRQDTQGETQYF. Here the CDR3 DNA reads TGTGCCAGCTCACGTCAGGACACGCAGGGTGAGACCCAGTACTTC.

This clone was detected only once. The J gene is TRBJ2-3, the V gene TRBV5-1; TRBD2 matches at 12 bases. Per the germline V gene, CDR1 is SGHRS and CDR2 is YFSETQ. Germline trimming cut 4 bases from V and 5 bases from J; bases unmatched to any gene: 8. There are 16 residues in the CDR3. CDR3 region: CASSTSLAGGVDTQYF. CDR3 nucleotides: TGCGCCAGCAGCACCTCGCTAGCGGGAGGGGTAGATACGCAGTATTTT.

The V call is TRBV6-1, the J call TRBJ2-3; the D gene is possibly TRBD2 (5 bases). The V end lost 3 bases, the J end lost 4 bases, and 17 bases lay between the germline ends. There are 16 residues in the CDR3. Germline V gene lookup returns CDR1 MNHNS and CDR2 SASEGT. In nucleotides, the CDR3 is TGTGCCAGCAGTGATTATCTAGCCCTGACTCCAGATACGCAGTATTTT. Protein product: CASSDYLALTPDTQYF.

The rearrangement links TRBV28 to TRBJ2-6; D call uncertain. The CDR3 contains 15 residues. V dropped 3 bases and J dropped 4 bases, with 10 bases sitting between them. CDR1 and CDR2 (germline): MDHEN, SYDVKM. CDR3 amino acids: CASSFGYWGANVLTF. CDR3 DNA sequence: TGTGCCAGCAGTTTCGGCTACTGGGGGGCCAACGTCCTGACTTTC.

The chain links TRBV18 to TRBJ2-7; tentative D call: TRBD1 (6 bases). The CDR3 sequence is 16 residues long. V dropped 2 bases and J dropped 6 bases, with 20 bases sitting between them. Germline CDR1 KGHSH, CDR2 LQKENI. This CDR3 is CASSPGTGHTRSEQYF. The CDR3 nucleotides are TGTGCCAGCTCACCAGGTACGGGACATACAAGGAGCGAGCAGTACTTC. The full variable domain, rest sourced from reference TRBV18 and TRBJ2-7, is NAGVMQNPRHLVRRRGQEARLRCSPMKGHSHVYWYRQLPEEGLKFMVYLQKENIIDESGMPKERFSAEFPKEGPSILRIQQVVRGDSAAYFCASSPGTGHTRSEQYFGPGTRLTVT.

The CDR3 region is CASSFDRVVGTEAFF. The CDR3 DNA reads as TGTGCCAGCAGCTTCGACAGGGTAGTGGGCACTGAAGCTTTCTTT. This chain connects TRBV5-4 to TRBJ1-1; 7 nucleotides match TRBD1. J lost 4 bases, V lost 2 bases, and 8 bases had no gene match. From germline, CDR1 is SGHNT and CDR2 YYREEE (reference sequence). The CDR3 sequence is 15 residues long.

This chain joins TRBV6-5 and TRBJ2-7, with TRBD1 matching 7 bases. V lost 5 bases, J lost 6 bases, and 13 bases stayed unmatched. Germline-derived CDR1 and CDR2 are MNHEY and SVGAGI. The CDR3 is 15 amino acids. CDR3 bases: TGTGCCAGCAGTCGACGGGCAGACAGGGTAGGCGAGCAGTACTTC. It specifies CASSRRADRVGEQYF.

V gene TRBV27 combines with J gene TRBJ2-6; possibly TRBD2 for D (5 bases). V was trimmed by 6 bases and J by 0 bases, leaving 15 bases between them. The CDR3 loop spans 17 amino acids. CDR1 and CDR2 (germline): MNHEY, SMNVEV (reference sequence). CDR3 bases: TGTGCCAGCAGAAGAGCGGTCGGAAGCTCTGGGGCCAACGTCCTGACTTTC. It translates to CASRRAVGSSGANVLTF.

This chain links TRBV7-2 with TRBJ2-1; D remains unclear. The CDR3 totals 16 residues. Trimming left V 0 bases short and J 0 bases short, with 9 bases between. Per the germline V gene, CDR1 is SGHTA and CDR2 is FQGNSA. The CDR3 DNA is TGTGCCAGCAGCTTAGCGGACGGAACCTCCTACAATGAGCAGTTCTTC. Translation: CASSLADGTSYNEQFF.

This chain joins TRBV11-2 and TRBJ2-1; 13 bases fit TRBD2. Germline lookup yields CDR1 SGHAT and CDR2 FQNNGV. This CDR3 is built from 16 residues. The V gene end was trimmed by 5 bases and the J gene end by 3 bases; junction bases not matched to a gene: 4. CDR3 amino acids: CASSGRLAGGYNEQFF. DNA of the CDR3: TGTGCCAGCAGCGGACGACTAGCGGGAGGCTACAATGAGCAGTTCTTC.

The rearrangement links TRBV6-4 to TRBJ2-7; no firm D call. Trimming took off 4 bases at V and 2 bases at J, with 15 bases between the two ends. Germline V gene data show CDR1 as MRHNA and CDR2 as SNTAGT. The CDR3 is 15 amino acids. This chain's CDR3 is CASSGYPPAPYEQYF. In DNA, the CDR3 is TGTGCCAGCAGTGGGTATCCTCCAGCTCCCTACGAGCAGTACTTC.

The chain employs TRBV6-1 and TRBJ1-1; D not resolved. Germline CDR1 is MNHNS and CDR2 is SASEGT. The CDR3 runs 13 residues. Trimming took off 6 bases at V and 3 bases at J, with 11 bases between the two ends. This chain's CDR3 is CASSREQYTEAFF. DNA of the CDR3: TGTGCCAGCAGCCGGGAACAATACACTGAAGCTTTCTTT.

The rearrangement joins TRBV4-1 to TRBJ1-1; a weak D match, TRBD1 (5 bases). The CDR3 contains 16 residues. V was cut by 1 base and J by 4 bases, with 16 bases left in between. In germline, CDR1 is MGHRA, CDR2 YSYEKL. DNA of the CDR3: TGCGCCAGCAGCCAAGCAGATCGGGGGGAAAGCACTGAAGCTTTCTTT. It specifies CASSQADRGESTEAFF.

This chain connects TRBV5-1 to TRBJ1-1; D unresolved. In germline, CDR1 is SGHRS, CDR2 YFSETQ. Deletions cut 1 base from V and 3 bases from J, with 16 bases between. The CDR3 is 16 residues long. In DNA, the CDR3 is TGCGCCAGCAGCTTGAGTTCCTGGGGAAGGGACACTGAAGCTTTCTTT. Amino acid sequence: CASSLSSWGRDTEAFF.

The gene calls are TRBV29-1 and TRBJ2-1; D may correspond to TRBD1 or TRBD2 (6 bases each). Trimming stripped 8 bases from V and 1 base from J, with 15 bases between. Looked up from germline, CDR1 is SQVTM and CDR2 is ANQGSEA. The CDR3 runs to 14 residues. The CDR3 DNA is TGCAGCCTCGGGGGCCGATTTTCCTACAATGAGCAGTTCTTC. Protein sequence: CSLGGRFSYNEQFF.

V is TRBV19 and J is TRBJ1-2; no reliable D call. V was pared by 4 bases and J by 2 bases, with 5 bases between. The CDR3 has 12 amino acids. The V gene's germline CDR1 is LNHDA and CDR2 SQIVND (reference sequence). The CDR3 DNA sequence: TGTGCCAGTAGTAACATAAACTATGGCTACACCTTC. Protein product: CASSNINYGYTF.

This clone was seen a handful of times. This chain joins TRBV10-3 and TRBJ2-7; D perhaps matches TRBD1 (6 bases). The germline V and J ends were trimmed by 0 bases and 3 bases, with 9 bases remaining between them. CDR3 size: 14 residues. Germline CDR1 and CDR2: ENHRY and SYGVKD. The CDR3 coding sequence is TGTGCCATCAGTGAGTCACAGGGCAACTACGAGCAGTACTTC. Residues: CAISESQGNYEQYF.

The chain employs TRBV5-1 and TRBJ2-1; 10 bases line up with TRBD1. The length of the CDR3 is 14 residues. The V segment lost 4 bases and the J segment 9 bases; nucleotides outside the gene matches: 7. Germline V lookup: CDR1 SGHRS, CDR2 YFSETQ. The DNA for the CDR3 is TGCGCCAGCAGCCCACGACAGGGGGCGGTTGAGCAGTTCTTC. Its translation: CASSPRQGAVEQFF.

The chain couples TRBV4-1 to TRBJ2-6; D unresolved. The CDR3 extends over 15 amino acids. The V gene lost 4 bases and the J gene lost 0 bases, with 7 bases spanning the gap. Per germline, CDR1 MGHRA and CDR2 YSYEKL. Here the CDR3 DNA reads TGCGCCAGCAGCCGAGGATACTCTGGGGCCAACGTCCTGACTTTC. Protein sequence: CASSRGYSGANVLTF.

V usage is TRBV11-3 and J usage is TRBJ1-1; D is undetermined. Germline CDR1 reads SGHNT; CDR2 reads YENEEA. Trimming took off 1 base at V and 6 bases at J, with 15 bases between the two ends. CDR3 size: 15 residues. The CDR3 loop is CASSLGSIGGPEAFF. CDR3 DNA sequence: TGTGCCAGCAGCTTAGGCTCAATCGGTGGGCCTGAAGCTTTCTTT. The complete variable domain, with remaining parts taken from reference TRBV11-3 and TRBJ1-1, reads EAGVVQSPRYKIIEKKQPVAFWCNPISGHNTLYWYLQNLGQGPELLIRYENEEAVDDSQLPKDRFSAERLKGVDSTLKIQPAELGDSAVYLCASSLGSIGGPEAFFGQGTRLTVV.

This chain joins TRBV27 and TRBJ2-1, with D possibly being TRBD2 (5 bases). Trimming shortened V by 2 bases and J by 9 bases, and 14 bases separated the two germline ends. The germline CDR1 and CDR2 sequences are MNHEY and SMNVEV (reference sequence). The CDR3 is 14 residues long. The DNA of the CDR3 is TGTGCCAGCAGTTTAACGAGGGAGCGCGGTGAGCAGTTCTTC. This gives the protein CASSLTRERGEQFF.